Sequencing of this T cell receptor (beta chain) was carried out in a study of blood T cell repertoires in COVID-19. Turning to the study itself: Samples came from the United States, Italy and Spain, spanning acute and convalescent COVID-19. In each case, the material was cDNA or gDNA derived from T cells, B-cell-depleted T cells, or PBMCs.

Authors' methods: Amplification with reference gene primers provided the estimates of nucleated cell counts. Produced via immunoSEQ multiplex PCR; TCRdb's table is partial and in-frame only. D and trimming were read from the DNA, whereas the V and J calls and clone size are those reported in that table. In the table there are fewer than 75,000 clones, around 87% of which are singletons. This clone was detected once. The sequenced sample consisted of peripheral blood. This clonotype originated in a man between 60 and 75 years old with active or convalescent COVID-19.

The CDR3 loop reads CASSLLTGVPSPLHF. The CDR3 DNA follows: TGTGCCAGCAGCTTACTGACAGGGGTCCCTTCACCCCTCCACTTT. V usage is TRBV11-2 and J usage is TRBJ1-6; 8 bases are shared with TRBD1. Trimming cost V 2 bases and J 9 bases; bases outside gene matches: 6. Germline V gene sequence: CDR1 SGHAT, CDR2 FQNNGV. The CDR3 is 15 residues long. The variable domain in full, with the rest retrieved from reference TRBV11-2 and TRBJ1-6, is EAGVAQSPRYKIIEKRQSVAFWCNPISGHATLYWYQQILGQGPKLLIQFQNNGVVDDSQLPKDRFSAERLKGVDSTLKIQPAKLEDSAVYLCASSLLTGVPSPLHFGNGTRLTVT.